This record looks at one T cell receptor (beta chain) sequence and its context. Its cognate antigen is unknown. Per the germline V gene, CDR1 is SGHVS and CDR2 is FNYEAQ. The CDR3 runs 16 residues. Between the trimmed V and J ends, which lost 0 bases and 4 bases, there was a span of 15 bases. The data are from a study of post-analysis software for immune sequencing data. Regarding the study as a whole: Samples from a shared batch, those prepared together, strongly co-clustered by F measure. The normalized Chao1 diversity of multiple sclerosis patients was significantly lower than that of controls. Compared with controls, patients had more of about 5 TRBV segments, including TRBV5-6, TRBV5-1 and TRBV20-1.

TCR beta cDNA libraries had unique molecular identifiers. Once roughly 1 to 10 million T cells were used, some 500,000 cDNA molecules resulted. TCRdb called the PCR reads again in MiXCR, with one record for every CDR3 protein. The table lists roughly 730,000 distinct CDR3 sequences, 25% to 30% of them singletons. This TCR came from a girl under 18 with multiple sclerosis. The J gene is TRBJ1-1, the V gene TRBV7-6, with D perhaps TRBD1 (5 bases). The sample consisted of blood. CDR3 sequence (DNA): TGTGCCAGCAGCTTAGCGCGTGCAGGGTTGGGCACTGAAGCTTTCTTT. Translating gives CASSLARAGLGTEAFF. Together with reference TRBV7-6 and TRBJ1-1, the CDR3 gives the full variable domain: GAGVSQSPRYKVTKRGQDVALRCDPISGHVSLYWYRQALGQGPEFLTYFNYEAQQDKSGLPNDRFSAERPEGSISTLTIQRTEQRDSAMYRCASSLARAGLGTEAFFGQGTRLTVV.